Given below is one T cell receptor (beta chain) in context. Its antigen is unidentified. The sample comes from a study of naive and memory T cell subsets. Study-wide results and caveats: Naive repertoires, especially CD8, held a few larger clonotypes, possibly memory cells re-expressing CD45RA.

Cells stained for CD3, CD4, CD8, CD45RA and CD27 were sorted into four subsets. Both TRBC1 and TRBC2 were covered by a beta constant-region primer of two equimolar oligonucleotides. Four rounds of PCR amplified the ligated cDNA using nested alpha and beta constant-region primers plus SP2. TCRdb re-called the UMI-ligation and nested PCR reads through MiXCR, storing one row per CDR3 protein. The data hold around 100,000 distinct CDR3 sequences, with approximately 14% observed a single time. With 4 bases removed from V and 7 bases from J, the gap between germline ends came to 11 bases. Germline assignment: CDR1 KGHSH and CDR2 LQKENI. The CDR3 runs 13 residues.

The gene calls are TRBV18 and TRBJ2-1; D is undetermined. Sample: naive CD8+ T cells from blood. This clonotype originated in a human donor in good health. The CDR3 sequence: CASSRARPNEQFF. CDR3 in DNA: TGTGCCAGCTCACGGGCTAGGCCAAATGAGCAGTTCTTC.